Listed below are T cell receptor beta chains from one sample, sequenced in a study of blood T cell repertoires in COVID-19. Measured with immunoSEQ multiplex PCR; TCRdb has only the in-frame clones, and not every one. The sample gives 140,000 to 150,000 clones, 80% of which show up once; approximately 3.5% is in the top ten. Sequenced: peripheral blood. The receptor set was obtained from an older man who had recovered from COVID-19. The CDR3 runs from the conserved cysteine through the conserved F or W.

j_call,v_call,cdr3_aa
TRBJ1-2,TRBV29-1,CSVPTVGGDGYTF
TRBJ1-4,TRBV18,CASSPPWAEKLFF
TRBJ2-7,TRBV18,CASSPGTGYEQYF
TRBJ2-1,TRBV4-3,CASSQMTGKGSYNEQFF
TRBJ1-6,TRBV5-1,CASSTGTVNSPLHF
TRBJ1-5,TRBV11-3,CASSQKWGTGGQPQHF
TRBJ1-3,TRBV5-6,CASSHYRDSSGNTIYF
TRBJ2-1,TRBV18,CASSPLSGSYNEQFF
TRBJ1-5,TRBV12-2,CASRPKTGLYQPQHF
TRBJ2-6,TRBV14,CANKTFDSRGANVLTF
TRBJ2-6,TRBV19,CASSQSGEGGWTGANVLTF
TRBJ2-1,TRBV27,CASSLWPGPYNEQFF
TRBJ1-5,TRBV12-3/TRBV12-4,CASSFTAHQPQHF
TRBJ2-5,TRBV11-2,CASADWASGKETQYF
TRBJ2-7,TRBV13,CASSSSRGHEQYF
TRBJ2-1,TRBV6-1,CASSEAGLTTYNEQFF